These 30 T cell receptor beta chains share one sample of origin, sequenced in a study of human CD8 memory T cell subsets. The authors defined TPEX cells as CCR7+ PD-1+ TIGIT+ early memory CD8+ T cells carrying exhausted-like traits. Scientists made TCR beta libraries using UMI-labeled 5' RACE. TCRdb re-analyzed the 5' RACE reads; it lists each CDR3 protein once, without DNA. Recorded for this sample: about 8,800 distinct CDR3 sequences. Material: CD8+ T cells from PBMCs. All receptors derive from a human donor in good health.

This CDR3 is CASSPSGGSSYNEQFF. V and J are TRBV4-3 and TRBJ2-1; TCRdb names TRBD1, which stays unverified in the absence of DNA. Germline lookup yields CDR1 LGHNA and CDR2 YSLEER. This CDR3 is built from 16 residues.

V usage is TRBV28 and J usage is TRBJ2-1; TCRdb proposes TRBD1, but this gene call is untestable without DNA. Germline CDR1 reads MDHEN; CDR2 reads SYDVKM. The CDR3 runs to 16 residues. CDR3 loop: CASSPEQASSYNEQFF.

This clonotype ranks as medium-sized (0.01 to 0.1%) in terms of frequency. The rearrangement joins TRBV7-9 to TRBJ2-1; TCRdb reports TRBD2, a call that lacks DNA to check it against. This CDR3 contains 13 residues. Looked up from germline, CDR1 is SEHNR and CDR2 is FQNEAQ (reference sequence). The CDR3 reads CASSPGLKDEQFF. The full variable domain, its missing parts supplied by reference TRBV7-9 and TRBJ2-1, is DTGVSQNPRHKITKRGQNVTFRCDPISEHNRLYWYRQTLGQGPEFLTYFQNEAQLEKSRLLSDRFSAERPKGSFSTLEIQRTEQGDSAMYLCASSPGLKDEQFFGPGTRLTVL.

The rearrangement joins TRBV28 to TRBJ2-3. From germline, CDR1 is MDHEN and CDR2 SYDVKM. The CDR3 is 14 residues long. This CDR3 reads CASSLFRVRDTQYF.

The chain uses TRBV20-1 and TRBJ1-5; without DNA, the TCRdb call of TRBD1 cannot be checked. The CDR3 extends over 13 amino acids. Germline assignment: CDR1 DFQATT and CDR2 SNEGSKA (reference sequence). The CDR3: CSAIQGSNQPQHF.

Its frequency marks this clonotype as medium-sized. The genes are TRBV7-8 and TRBJ1-1; TCRdb proposes TRBD1, but this gene call is untestable without DNA. Germline loops: CDR1 SGHVS, CDR2 FQNEAQ. CDR3 size: 16 residues. The CDR3: CASSPRGGGMGTEAFF. Filled out from reference TRBV7-8 and TRBJ1-1, the complete variable domain reads GAGVSQSPRYKVAKRGQDVALRCDPISGHVSLFWYQQALGQGPEFLTYFQNEAQLDKSGLPSDRFFAERPEGSVSTLKIQRTQQEDSAVYLCASSPRGGGMGTEAFFGQGTRLTVV.

The gene calls are TRBV7-8 and TRBJ2-3; without DNA, the TCRdb call of TRBD2 cannot be checked. Germline V lookup: CDR1 SGHVS, CDR2 FQNEAQ. The CDR3 totals 15 residues. CDR3 in amino acids: CASSFSSGVTDTQYF.

Here the CDR3 reads CASKRGTDTQYF. This sequence joins TRBV27 and TRBJ2-3; as DNA is missing, the TRBD2 call by TCRdb cannot be tested. The germline gives CDR1 MNHEY, CDR2 SMNVEV (reference sequence). The CDR3 has 12 residues.

The chain links TRBV6-5 to TRBJ2-3; with no DNA, the TCRdb D assignment of TRBD2 cannot be verified. Germline values: CDR1 MNHEY, CDR2 SVGAGI. The CDR3 is made up of 13 amino acids. This chain's CDR3 is CASSARGSDTQYF.

The chain is built from TRBV25-1 and TRBJ2-1; the TCRdb D gene call, TRBD2, has no DNA to confirm it. This CDR3 has 17 amino acids. Germline assignment: CDR1 MGHDK and CDR2 SYGVNS. This CDR3 is CASSAVGTASSYNEQFF.

The chain recombines TRBV25-1 with TRBJ1-5; the D call of TRBD1 rests on TCRdb alone, since no DNA is present to check it. CDR1 MGHDK and CDR2 SYGVNS come from the germline V gene. The CDR3 consists of 15 residues. The CDR3 is CASSEWGEVGQPQHF.

By frequency, this clonotype registers medium-sized. This CDR3 is CASRVGPIFFEAFF. The chain is built from TRBV6-5 and TRBJ1-1. This CDR3 spans 14 amino acids. The germline V gene encodes CDR1 MNHEY and CDR2 SVGAGI.

The V gene is TRBV12-3 or TRBV12-4, the J gene TRBJ2-1; TCRdb reports TRBD2, a call that lacks DNA to check it against. This CDR3 is 14 amino acids long. CDR3 protein: CASSSRRNDNEQFF.

The rearrangement links TRBV19 to TRBJ1-1; TCRdb's D call, TRBD1, is unchecked because there is no DNA. The CDR3 is 14 residues long. Germline CDR1 reads LNHDA; CDR2 reads SQIVND (reference sequence). The CDR3 protein is CASSPSTGSTEAFF.

The chain couples TRBV29-1 to TRBJ2-2. Germline values: CDR1 SQVTM, CDR2 ANQGSEA. CDR3 length equals 14 residues. CDR3 sequence: CSVDKSANTGELFF.

The chain employs TRBV12-3 or TRBV12-4 and TRBJ2-5. The CDR3 covers 14 residues. The CDR3 spells CASSFVNDQETQYF.

This rearrangement joins TRBV10-3 to TRBJ2-1; checking the TCRdb D call of TRBD2 is not possible without DNA. Germline assignment: CDR1 ENHRY and CDR2 SYGVKD. The CDR3 length is 13 residues. The CDR3 sequence: CAIGTSGSNEQFF.

Measured by frequency, this clonotype is medium-sized. This chain joins TRBV18 and TRBJ2-1. Germline-derived CDR1 and CDR2 are KGHSH and LQKENI. The CDR3 contains 16 residues. CDR3 region: CASHGVVGGSYNEQFF.

The chain has TRBV20-1 and TRBJ2-1; TCRdb indicates TRBD2, and absent DNA this call remains unverified. The CDR3 is 14 residues long. The germline gives CDR1 DFQATT, CDR2 SNEGSKA (reference sequence). CDR3 residues: CSARPLAGGDEQFF.

This clonotype ranks as medium-sized in terms of frequency. V is TRBV6-2 or TRBV6-3 and J is TRBJ1-5; the D call from TCRdb, TRBD1, cannot be confirmed without DNA. CDR1 MNHEY and CDR2 SVGEGT come from the germline V gene. The CDR3 is 13 residues long. The CDR3 spells CASNDRGDQPQHF.

The chain links TRBV12-3 or TRBV12-4 to TRBJ2-3; TCRdb calls TRBD2, which cannot be checked without DNA. This CDR3 has 11 amino acids. The CDR3: CASMGVDTQYF.

The chain couples TRBV28 to TRBJ2-3; TCRdb reports TRBD1, a call that lacks DNA to check it against. Germline V CDR1 and CDR2: MDHEN, SYDVKM. The CDR3 is 15 residues long. The CDR3 loop reads CASSFERRSTDTQYF.

The chain combines TRBV21-1 with TRBJ1-6; TCRdb proposes TRBD1, but this gene call is untestable without DNA. TRBV21-1 is classified as a pseudogene. The CDR3 is 18 amino acids. CDR3: CASSPIKPGQGDNSPLHF.

In terms of frequency, this clonotype is medium-sized. V is TRBV7-8 and J is TRBJ2-5. The CDR3 consists of 16 residues. Looked up from germline, CDR1 is SGHVS and CDR2 is FQNEAQ. CDR3: CASSLGVSEYQETQYF. Variable domain in full (rest from reference TRBV7-8 and TRBJ2-5): GAGVSQSPRYKVAKRGQDVALRCDPISGHVSLFWYQQALGQGPEFLTYFQNEAQLDKSGLPSDRFFAERPEGSVSTLKIQRTQQEDSAVYLCASSLGVSEYQETQYFGPGTRLLVL.

J is TRBJ1-3 and V is TRBV12-3 or TRBV12-4. CDR3 length: 16 amino acids. The CDR3 reads CASSFLQSLSGNTIYF.

This chain links TRBV6-2 or TRBV6-3 with TRBJ2-2; with no DNA, the TCRdb D assignment of TRBD1 cannot be verified. Germline CDR1 reads MNHEY; CDR2 reads SVGEGT. The length of the CDR3 is 12 residues. The CDR3: CASDGGSGELFF.

The chain uses TRBV5-4 and TRBJ2-2; TCRdb designates TRBD2, a call that cannot be tested without DNA. CDR3 length: 16 amino acids. Per the germline V gene, CDR1 is SGHNT and CDR2 is YYREEE (reference sequence). The CDR3 sequence is CASSRLAGEITGELFF.

This sequence joins TRBV27 and TRBJ2-7. The CDR3 runs to 12 residues. Per germline, CDR1 MNHEY and CDR2 SMNVEV (reference sequence). The CDR3 is CASSLIGNEQYF.

CDR3 amino acids: CASSLRGNSYEQYF. The V and J genes are TRBV28 and TRBJ2-7; TCRdb outputs TRBD1, but without DNA this stays unchecked. Germline CDR1 and CDR2: MDHEN and SYDVKM. This CDR3 has 14 residues.

The V and J genes are TRBV15 and TRBJ2-1; TCRdb names TRBD2, which stays unverified in the absence of DNA. Germline loops: CDR1 LNHNV, CDR2 YYDKDF (reference sequence). The CDR3 loop spans 14 amino acids. The CDR3 loop is CATSRVERENEQFF.